These 2 T cell receptor beta chains were sequenced from one sample in a study of response to subunit inactivated influenza vaccine. TCRdb reprocessed the RT-PCR reads with MiXCR, giving one entry per CDR3 protein. Among 500,000 to 600,000 distinct CDR3 sequences listed, approximately 14% were seen once. The sample in question was PBMCs from blood, obtained approximately 13 days after vaccination. The receptors originated from a man aged 50-60 years who received an inactivated influenza vaccine.

The sample holds a few counts of this clonotype. The V gene is TRBV7-2, the J gene TRBJ2-3; TRBD2 aligns across 9 bases. The CDR3 length is 15 residues. V gave up 6 bases and J gave up 1 base; unmatched junction bases: 5. Germline-derived CDR1 and CDR2 are SGHTA and FQGNSA. The CDR3 DNA sequence: TGTGCCAGCAGACTTTTAGCGGGGGGCACAGATACGCAGTATTTT. It encodes CASRLLAGGTDTQYF. Looking up the rest from reference TRBV7-2 and TRBJ2-3 gives the full variable domain: GAGVSQSPSNKVTEKGKDVELRCDPISGHTALYWYRQSLGQGLEFLIYFQGNSAPDKSGLPSDRFSAERTGGSVSTLTIQRTQQEDSAVYLCASRLLAGGTDTQYFGPGTRLTVL.

Written as DNA, the CDR3 is TGCGCCAGCAGCTTGCTGACTAGCGGGGATAAAGAGCAGTTCTTC. Residues: CASSLLTSGDKEQFF. The chain combines TRBV5-1 with TRBJ2-1, with 11 bases fitting TRBD2. V lost 1 base and J lost 10; bases outside the gene matches: 7. Germline CDR1 and CDR2: SGHRS and YFSETQ. The CDR3 extends over 15 amino acids.